Listed below are T cell receptor beta chains from one sample, sequenced in a study of blood T cell repertoires in COVID-19. Method: immunoSEQ multiplex PCR; TCRdb's copy keeps in-frame clones and lacks some. Of roughly 240,000 clones listed, around 87% are singletons. The specimen sequenced was peripheral blood. These TCRs come from a man between 18 and 35 years old with active or convalescent COVID-19. CDR3s include the opening cysteine and the closing phenylalanine or tryptophan. A D gene is named only where the DNA matches it firmly. Not every row has a clone size; where given, it reads once, few, many or a size class.

j_call,v_call,d_call,clone_size,cdr3_length,cdr3_nt,cdr3_aa
TRBJ1-3,TRBV27,.,.,13,TGTGCCAGCAGCTTAACTGCTGGAAACACCATATATTTT,CASSLTAGNTIYF
TRBJ1-5,TRBV10-3,TRBD1,.,16,TGTGCCATCAGTGACCGGGTTGGGGCAGGGGGTCAGCCCCAGCATTTT,CAISDRVGAGGQPQHF
TRBJ1-1,TRBV4-2,.,.,11,TGTGCCAGCAGCCAAGACGCGGAAGCTTTCTTT,CASSQDAEAFF
TRBJ2-7,TRBV4-1,.,.,15,TGCGCCAGCAGCCAAGATGAGGCTCTCTCCTACGAGCAGTACTTC,CASSQDEALSYEQYF
TRBJ2-3,TRBV19,.,.,14,TGTGCCAGTAGTATCCAGACAGCCACAGATACGCAGTATTTT,CASSIQTATDTQYF
TRBJ2-1,TRBV20-1,.,.,11,TGCAGTGCCACTACCTACAATGAGCAGTTCTTC,CSATTYNEQFF
TRBJ2-3,TRBV2,TRBD1,.,16,TGTGCCAGCACGAGGGAGACAGGGGTTGACACAGATACGCAGTATTTT,CASTRETGVDTDTQYF
TRBJ2-7,TRBV24-1,TRBD2,.,14,TGTGCCACCAGTGATGTACTACCGGGAGGCGAGCAGTACTTC,CATSDVLPGGEQYF
TRBJ1-3,TRBV6-5,.,.,13,TGTGCCAGCAGCCTGAAGGGGTGGAACACCATATATTTT,CASSLKGWNTIYF
TRBJ2-3,TRBV6-5,.,.,15,TGTGCCAGCAGACCCCGACAGTCTTGGACAGATACGCAGTATTTT,CASRPRQSWTDTQYF
TRBJ2-7,TRBV24-1,.,.,16,TGTGCCACCAGTGATAGGTCGAGCCCAGGTTTCTACGAGCAGTACTTC,CATSDRSSPGFYEQYF
TRBJ2-1,TRBV7-6,TRBD1,.,17,TGTGCCAGCAGCTCCCTCTCCGGGACAGAAGCCTACAATGAGCAGTTCTTC,CASSSLSGTEAYNEQFF
TRBJ1-2,TRBV9,TRBD1,few,14,TGTGCCAGCAGCGCCTCCCAGGGGGCGCGCGGCTACACCTTC,CASSASQGARGYTF
TRBJ2-1,TRBV25-1,.,few,16,TGTGCCAGCAGTGGCGCCGGACTGATGCGATACAATGAGCAGTTCTTC,CASSGAGLMRYNEQFF
TRBJ2-1,TRBV21-1,.,.,16,TGTGCCAGCAGCAAGAGACTAGCGGGAGAGGGGAGTGAGCAGTTCTTC,CASSKRLAGEGSEQFF